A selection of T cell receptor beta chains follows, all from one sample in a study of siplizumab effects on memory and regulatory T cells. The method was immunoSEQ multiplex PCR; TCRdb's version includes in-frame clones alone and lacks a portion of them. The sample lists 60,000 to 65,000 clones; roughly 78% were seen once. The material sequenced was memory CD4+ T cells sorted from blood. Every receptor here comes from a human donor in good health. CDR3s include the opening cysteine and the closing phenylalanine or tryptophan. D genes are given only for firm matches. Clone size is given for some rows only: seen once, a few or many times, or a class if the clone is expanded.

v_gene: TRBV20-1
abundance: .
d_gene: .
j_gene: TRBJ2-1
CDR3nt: TGCAGTGCACCCCGGGGGAATGAGCAGTTCTTC
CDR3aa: CSAPRGNEQFF

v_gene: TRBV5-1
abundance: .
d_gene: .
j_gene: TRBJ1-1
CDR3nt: TGCGCCAGCAGCTTGGCACCTGGGAACACTGAAGCTTTCTTT
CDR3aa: CASSLAPGNTEAFF

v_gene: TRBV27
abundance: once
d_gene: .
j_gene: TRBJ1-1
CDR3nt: TGTGCCAGCAGTTTATATCCCCGGGGGGGTACTGAAGCTTTCTTT
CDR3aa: CASSLYPRGGTEAFF

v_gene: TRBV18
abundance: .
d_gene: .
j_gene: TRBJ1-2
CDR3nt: TGTGCCAGCTCACTTTACGGACAGAACTATGGCTACACCTTC
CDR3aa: CASSLYGQNYGYTF

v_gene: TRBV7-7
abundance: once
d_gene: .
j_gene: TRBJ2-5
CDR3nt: TGTGCCAGCAGCAGGATGGGCGGGTACCAAGAGACCCAGTACTTC
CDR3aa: CASSRMGGYQETQYF

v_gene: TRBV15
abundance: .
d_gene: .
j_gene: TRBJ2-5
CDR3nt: TGTGCCACCAGCAGAGATCAAGGACACCAAGAGACCCAGTACTTC
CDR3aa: CATSRDQGHQETQYF

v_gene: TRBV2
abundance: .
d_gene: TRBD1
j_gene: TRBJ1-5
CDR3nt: TGTGCCAGCGGACAGGGGGCAAGCAATCAGCCCCAGCATTTT
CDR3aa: CASGQGASNQPQHF

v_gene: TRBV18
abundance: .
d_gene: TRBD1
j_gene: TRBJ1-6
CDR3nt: TGTGCCAGCTCACTGGGCATCGTCGGGCAGGGGGCCTCTGTGAGATCCCTCCACTTT
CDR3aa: CASSLGIVGQGASVRSLHF

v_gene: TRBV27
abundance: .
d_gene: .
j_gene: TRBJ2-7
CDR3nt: TGTGCCAGCAGTTCAACATACACCCCGTCCGCCGAGCAGTACTTC
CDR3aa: CASSSTYTPSAEQYF

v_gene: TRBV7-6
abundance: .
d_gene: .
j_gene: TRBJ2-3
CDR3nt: TGTGCCAGCAGCTTAGGGGGGAGGATGGGAGGTACGCAGTATTTT
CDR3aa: CASSLGGRMGGTQYF